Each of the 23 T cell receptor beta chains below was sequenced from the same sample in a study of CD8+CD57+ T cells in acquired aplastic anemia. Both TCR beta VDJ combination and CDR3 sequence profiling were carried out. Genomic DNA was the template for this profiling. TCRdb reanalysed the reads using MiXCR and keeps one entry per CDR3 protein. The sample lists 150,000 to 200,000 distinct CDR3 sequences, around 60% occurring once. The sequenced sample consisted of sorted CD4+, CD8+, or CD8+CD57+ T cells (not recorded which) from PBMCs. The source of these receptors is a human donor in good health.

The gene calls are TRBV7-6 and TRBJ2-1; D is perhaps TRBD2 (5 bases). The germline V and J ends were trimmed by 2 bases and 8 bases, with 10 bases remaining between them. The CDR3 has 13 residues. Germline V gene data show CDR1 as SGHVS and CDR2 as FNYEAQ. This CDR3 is CASSLSLVHEQFF. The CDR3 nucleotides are TGTGCCAGCAGCTTATCACTAGTTCATGAGCAGTTCTTC.

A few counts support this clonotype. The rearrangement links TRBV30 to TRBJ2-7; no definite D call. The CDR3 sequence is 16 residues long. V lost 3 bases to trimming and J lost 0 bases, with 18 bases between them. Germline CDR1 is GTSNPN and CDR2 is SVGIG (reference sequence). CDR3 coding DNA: TGTGCCTGGAGATCTGATGAAGGGAATAGCTCCTACGAGCAGTACTTC. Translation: CAWRSDEGNSSYEQYF.

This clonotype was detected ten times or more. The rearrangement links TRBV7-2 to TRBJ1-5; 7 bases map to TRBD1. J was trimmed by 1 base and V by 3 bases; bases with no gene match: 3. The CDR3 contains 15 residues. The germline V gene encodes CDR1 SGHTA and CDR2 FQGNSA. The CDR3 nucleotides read TGTGCCAGCAGCTTTGACAGGGTCAGCAATCAGCCCCAGCATTTT. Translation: CASSFDRVSNQPQHF.

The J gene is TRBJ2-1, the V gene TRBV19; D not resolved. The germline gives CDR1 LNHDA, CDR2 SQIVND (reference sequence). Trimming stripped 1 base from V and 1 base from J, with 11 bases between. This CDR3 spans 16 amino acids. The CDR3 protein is CASSIGLRLSYNEQFF. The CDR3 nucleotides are TGTGCCAGTAGTATAGGTCTTAGGCTATCCTACAATGAGCAGTTCTTC.

This CDR3 reads CASSAMTGGAAEQYF. In nucleotides, the CDR3 is TGTGCCAGCAGTGCGATGACGGGTGGGGCCGCGGAGCAGTACTTC. J is TRBJ2-7 and V is TRBV6-6; TRBD1 might be the D (5 bases). V was trimmed by 5 bases and J by 7 bases, leaving 21 bases between them. The CDR3 consists of 15 residues. The germline V gene has CDR1 MNHNY and CDR2 SVGAGI (reference sequence).

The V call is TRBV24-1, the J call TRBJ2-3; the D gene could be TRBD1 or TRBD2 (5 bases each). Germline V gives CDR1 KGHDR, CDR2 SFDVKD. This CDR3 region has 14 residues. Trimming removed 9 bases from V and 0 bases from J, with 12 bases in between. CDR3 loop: CATRGRQSTDTQYF. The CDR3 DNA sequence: TGTGCCACCCGGGGTAGACAGAGCACAGATACGCAGTATTTT.

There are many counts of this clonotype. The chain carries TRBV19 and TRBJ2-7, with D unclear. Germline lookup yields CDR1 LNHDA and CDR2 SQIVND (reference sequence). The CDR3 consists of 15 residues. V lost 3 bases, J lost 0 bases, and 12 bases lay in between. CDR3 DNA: TGTGCCAGTAGTATTGGTTCAGAAATCTCCTACGAGCAGTACTTC. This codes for CASSIGSEISYEQYF.

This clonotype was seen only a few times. The CDR3 DNA reads as TGTGCCAGCTCACCGGGTTCCGGACAGGGCACCAATGAGCAGTTCTTC. It specifies CASSPGSGQGTNEQFF. The rearrangement links TRBV18 to TRBJ2-1, with 8 positions matching TRBD1. CDR1 and CDR2 from the germline V gene are KGHSH and LQKENI. CDR3 length: 16 residues. J was trimmed by 6 bases and V by 3 bases; bases with no gene match: 10.

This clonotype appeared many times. The CDR3 nucleotides read TGTGCCATCACCCGGGCGCCGCGGGGTTACGAGCAGTACTTC. Protein product: CAITRAPRGYEQYF. The chain is built from TRBV10-3 and TRBJ2-7; TRBD2 might be the D (6 bases). The V end was cut by 7 bases, the J end by 4 bases, with 17 bases between. The germline V gene has CDR1 ENHRY and CDR2 SYGVKD. This CDR3 is 14 amino acids long.

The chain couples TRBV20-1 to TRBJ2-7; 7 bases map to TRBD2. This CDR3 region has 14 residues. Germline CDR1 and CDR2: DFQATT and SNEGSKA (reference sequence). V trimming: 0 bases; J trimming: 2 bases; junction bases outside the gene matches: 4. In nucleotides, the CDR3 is TGCAGTGCTAGAGATGGGGCGGGAGCCTACGAGCAGTACTTC. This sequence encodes CSARDGAGAYEQYF.

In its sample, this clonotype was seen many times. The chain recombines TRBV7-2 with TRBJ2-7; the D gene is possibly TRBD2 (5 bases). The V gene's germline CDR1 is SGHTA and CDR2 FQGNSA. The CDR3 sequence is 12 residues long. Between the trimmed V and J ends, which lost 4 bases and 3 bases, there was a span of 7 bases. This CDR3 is CASSYGDYEQYF. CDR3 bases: TGTGCCAGCAGCTACGGGGACTACGAGCAGTACTTC.

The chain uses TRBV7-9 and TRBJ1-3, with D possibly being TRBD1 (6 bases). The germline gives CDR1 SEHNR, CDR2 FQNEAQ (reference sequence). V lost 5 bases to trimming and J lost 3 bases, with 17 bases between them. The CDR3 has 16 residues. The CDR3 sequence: CASSPWWGADGNTIYF. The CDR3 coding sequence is TGTGCCAGCAGCCCCTGGTGGGGGGCTGATGGAAACACCATATATTTT. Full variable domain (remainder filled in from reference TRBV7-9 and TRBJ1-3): DTGVSQNPRHKITKRGQNVTFRCDPISEHNRLYWYRQTLGQGPEFLTYFQNEAQLEKSRLLSDRFSAERPKGSFSTLEIQRTEQGDSAMYLCASSPWWGADGNTIYFGEGSWLTVV.

CDR3 DNA sequence: TGTGCCAGCAAACAGAGGGGGGGGCCTAACACCGGGGAGCTGTTTTTT. Its protein product is CASKQRGGPNTGELFF. The chain couples TRBV7-3 to TRBJ2-2; maybe TRBD2 (7 bases). This CDR3 spans 16 amino acids. Germline V gene data show CDR1 as SGHTA and CDR2 as FQGTGA. V lost 7 bases, J lost 2 bases, and 17 bases lay in between.

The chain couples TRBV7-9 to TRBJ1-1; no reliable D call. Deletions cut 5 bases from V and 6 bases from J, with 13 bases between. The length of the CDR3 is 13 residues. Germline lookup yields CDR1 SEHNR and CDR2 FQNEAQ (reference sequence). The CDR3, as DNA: TGTGCCAGCAGCCTTTCCGGGAAAGCTGAAGCTTTCTTT. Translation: CASSLSGKAEAFF.

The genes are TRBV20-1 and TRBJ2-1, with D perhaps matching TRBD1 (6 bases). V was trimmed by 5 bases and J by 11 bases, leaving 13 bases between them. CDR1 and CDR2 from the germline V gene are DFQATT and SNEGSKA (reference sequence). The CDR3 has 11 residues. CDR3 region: CSAVSRGKQFF. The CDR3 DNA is TGCAGTGCTGTTAGCAGGGGAAAGCAGTTCTTC.

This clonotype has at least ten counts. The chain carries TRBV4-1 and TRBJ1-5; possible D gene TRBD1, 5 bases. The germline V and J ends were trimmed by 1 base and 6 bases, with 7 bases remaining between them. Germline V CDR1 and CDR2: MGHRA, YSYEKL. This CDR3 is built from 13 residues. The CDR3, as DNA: TGCGCCAGCAGCCAAGTTGGGGCTCAGCCCCAGCATTTT. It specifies CASSQVGAQPQHF.

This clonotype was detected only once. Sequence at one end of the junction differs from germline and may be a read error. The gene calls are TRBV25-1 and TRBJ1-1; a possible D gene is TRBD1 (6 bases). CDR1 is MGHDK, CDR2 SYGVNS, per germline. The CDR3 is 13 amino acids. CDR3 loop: CASSALRGIEAFF. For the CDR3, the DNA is TGTGCTAGCAGTGCCCTCAGGGGTATTGAAGCTTTCTTT.

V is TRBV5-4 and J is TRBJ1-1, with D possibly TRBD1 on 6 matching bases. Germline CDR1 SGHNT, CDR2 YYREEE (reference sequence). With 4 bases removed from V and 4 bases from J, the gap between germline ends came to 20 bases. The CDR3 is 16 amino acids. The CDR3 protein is CASSQEGVRLGTEAFF. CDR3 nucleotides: TGTGCCAGCAGCCAAGAGGGGGTAAGGCTTGGCACTGAAGCTTTCTTT.

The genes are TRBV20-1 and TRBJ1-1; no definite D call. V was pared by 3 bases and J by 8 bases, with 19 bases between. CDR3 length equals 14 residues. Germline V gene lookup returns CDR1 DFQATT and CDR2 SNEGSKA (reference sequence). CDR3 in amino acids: CSARGPTTFYEAFF. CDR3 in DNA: TGCAGTGCTAGGGGTCCGACGACCTTCTACGAAGCTTTCTTT.

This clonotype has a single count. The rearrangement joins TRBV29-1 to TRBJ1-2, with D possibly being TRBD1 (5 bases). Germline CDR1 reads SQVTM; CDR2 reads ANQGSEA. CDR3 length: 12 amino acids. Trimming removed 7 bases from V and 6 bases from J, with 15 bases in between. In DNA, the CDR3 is TGCAGCGGACTCTGGGGGGGGGATGGCTACACCTTC. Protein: CSGLWGGDGYTF. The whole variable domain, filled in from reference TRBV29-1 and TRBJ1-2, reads SAVISQKPSRDICQRGTSLTIQCQVDSQVTMMFWYRQQPGQSLTLIATANQGSEATYESGFVIDKFPISRPNLTFSTLTVSNMSPEDSSIYLCSGLWGGDGYTFGSGTRLTVV.

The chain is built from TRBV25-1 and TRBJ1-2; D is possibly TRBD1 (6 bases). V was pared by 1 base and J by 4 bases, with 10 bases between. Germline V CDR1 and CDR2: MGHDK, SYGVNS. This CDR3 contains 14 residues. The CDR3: CASSEFGGSYGYTF. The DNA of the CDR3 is TGTGCCAGCAGTGAATTCGGGGGCAGCTATGGCTACACCTTC.

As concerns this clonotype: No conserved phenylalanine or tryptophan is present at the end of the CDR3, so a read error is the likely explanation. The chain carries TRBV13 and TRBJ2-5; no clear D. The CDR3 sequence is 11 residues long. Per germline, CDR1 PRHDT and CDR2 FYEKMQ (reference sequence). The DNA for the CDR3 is TGTACCAGCAGTCGACAAGAGACCCAGTACCTC. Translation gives CTSSRQETQYL.

CDR3 in amino acids: CASSEDLGGANVLTF. Written as DNA, the CDR3 is TGTGCCAGCAGTGAAGATCTAGGAGGGGCCAACGTCCTGACTTTC. The chain carries TRBV2 and TRBJ2-6; D unclear. The V gene's germline CDR1 is SNHLY and CDR2 FYNNEI. The CDR3 is 15 residues long. V lost 1 base and J lost 4, with 8 bases in between.